Following are 9 T cell receptor beta chains from one sample sequenced in a study of blood T cell repertoires in COVID-19. Clones were sequenced by immunoSEQ multiplex PCR, and TCRdb holds only the in-frame ones, with some missing. Here the sample spans a few hundred thousand clones, roughly 85% being singletons. The sample consisted of PBMCs or T cells enriched from blood (not recorded which). The receptors here all came from a woman aged 25 to 39 who had recovered from COVID-19.

This chain connects TRBV7-6 to TRBJ2-5, with D maybe TRBD2 (6 bases). This CDR3 is built from 14 residues. The germline V gene has CDR1 SGHVS and CDR2 FNYEAQ. Deletions cut 1 base from V and 5 bases from J, with 11 bases between. For the CDR3, the DNA is TGTGCCAGCAGCTTAGTGGGGGGAGGTGAGACCCAGTACTTC. Its protein is CASSLVGGGETQYF.

The chain couples TRBV27 to TRBJ1-5; D unresolved. Germline CDR1 is MNHEY and CDR2 is SMNVEV (reference sequence). CDR3 length: 16 amino acids. Trimming took 5 bases from V and 0 from J, leaving 14 bases between them. In DNA, the CDR3 is TGTGCCAGCAGTCCCGGCAGACATTATAGCAATCAGCCCCAGCATTTT. Translation gives CASSPGRHYSNQPQHF.

The V call is TRBV19, the J call TRBJ1-2; D is unresolved. The ends were cut back, 7 bases at V and 0 bases at J, with 9 bases in the middle. The CDR3 runs to 13 residues. CDR1 and CDR2 (germline): LNHDA, SQIVND (reference sequence). The CDR3 coding sequence is TGTGCCAGTAAGACTGAAGCTAACTATGGCTACACCTTC. As protein: CASKTEANYGYTF.

The J gene is TRBJ2-7, the V gene TRBV30, with 10 nucleotides matching TRBD1. Germline V CDR1 and CDR2: GTSNPN, SVGIG (reference sequence). CDR3 length: 14 amino acids. With 5 bases clipped from V and 2 bases from J, the junction kept 6 bases outside the gene matches. The CDR3 reads CAWAGGTGAYEQYF. The CDR3 region has the DNA TGTGCCTGGGCTGGGGGGACAGGGGCCTACGAGCAGTACTTC. Combining the CDR3 with reference TRBV30 and TRBJ2-7 gives the whole variable domain SQTIHQWPATLVQPVGSPLSLECTVEGTSNPNLYWYRQAAGRGLQLLFYSVGIGQISSEVPQNLSASRPQDRQFILSSKKLLLSDSGFYLCAWAGGTGAYEQYFGPGTRLTVT.

CDR3: CATSDSGRGAGKETQYF. The CDR3 DNA sequence: TGTGCCACCAGTGATTCGGGCCGGGGGGCGGGAAAGGAGACCCAGTACTTC. The V and J genes are TRBV24-1 and TRBJ2-5; a weak D match, TRBD2 (7 bases). Germline values: CDR1 KGHDR, CDR2 SFDVKD. The V end was cut by 2 bases, the J end by 5 bases, with 20 bases between. The length of the CDR3 is 17 residues.

The chain carries TRBV9 and TRBJ1-6, with D perhaps matching TRBD1 (5 bases). The germline V gene encodes CDR1 SGDLS and CDR2 YYNGEE. V lost 7 bases, J lost 7 bases, and 12 bases lay in between. The CDR3 runs 13 residues. The CDR3: CASGGEENSPLHF. The CDR3 nucleotides are TGTGCCAGCGGGGGGGAGGAGAATTCACCCCTCCACTTT.

The chain recombines TRBV6-2 or TRBV6-3 with TRBJ2-4; 10 bases map to TRBD1. Germline V gene sequence: CDR1 MNHEY, CDR2 SVGEGT. The CDR3 covers 19 residues. J gave up 1 base and V 5 bases, and 14 bases lay outside the gene matches. Written as DNA, the CDR3 is TGTGCCAGCAGTAGACCGGGACAGGGGCCTCAAGGGGCCAAAAACATTCAGTACTTC. Protein sequence: CASSRPGQGPQGAKNIQYF.

The J gene is TRBJ1-2, the V gene TRBV5-1; 8 bases align to TRBD1. The V and J ends lost 0 bases and 5 bases, in that order; junction bases with no gene match: 15. Germline loops: CDR1 SGHRS, CDR2 YFSETQ. This CDR3 comprises 18 residues. Here the CDR3 reads CASSLGRRRQGNGYGYTF. In DNA, the CDR3 is TGCGCCAGCAGCTTGGGCCGACGTAGACAGGGGAACGGGTATGGCTACACCTTC.

This chain uses TRBV5-8 with TRBJ2-5, with D possibly matching TRBD2 (6 bases). Deletions cut 6 bases from V and 3 bases from J, with 18 bases between. Germline CDR1 SGHTS, CDR2 YDEGEE. The CDR3 length is 15 residues. This CDR3 is CASNLRRGLKETQYF. As DNA, the CDR3 is TGTGCCAGCAACCTGAGGAGGGGACTGAAAGAGACCCAGTACTTC.